A selection of T cell receptor beta chains follows, all from one sample in a study of human T cells and chemical hapten exposure. TCRdb used MiXCR to reprocess the RACE reads, holding one entry per CDR3 protein. Among approximately 81,000 distinct CDR3 sequences listed, about 9% were seen once. The material sequenced was whole blood. These TCRs come from a male donor in good health. Some clones in this sample may be carry-over from other donors' samples. CDR3s include the opening cysteine and the closing phenylalanine or tryptophan. Fields, in order: J gene, D gene, V gene, clone size, CDR3 protein, CDR3 DNA. D genes are given only for firm matches. Size tells how often a clone was seen (once, few, many) or the class of an expanded clone, and some rows leave it out.

j_call: TRBJ2-2
d_call: TRBD1
v_call: TRBV29-1
clone_size: NA
cdr3_aa: CSATDRVGELFF
cdr3_nt: TGCAGCGCTACGGACAGGGTCGGGGAGCTGTTTTTT

j_call: TRBJ2-1
d_call: NA
v_call: TRBV24-1
clone_size: NA
cdr3_aa: CATSDGPLSIYNEQFF
cdr3_nt: TGTGCCACCAGTGATGGGCCCCTGTCCATCTACAATGAGCAGTTCTTC

j_call: TRBJ2-3
d_call: NA
v_call: TRBV11-2
clone_size: many
cdr3_aa: CASSLIASYTDTQYF
cdr3_nt: TGTGCCAGCAGCTTAATAGCGTCATACACAGATACGCAGTATTTT

j_call: TRBJ2-2
d_call: NA
v_call: TRBV27
clone_size: NA
cdr3_aa: CASSSFTRLTGELFF
cdr3_nt: TGTGCCAGCAGTTCATTTACCCGGCTCACCGGGGAGCTGTTTTTT

j_call: TRBJ2-5
d_call: NA
v_call: TRBV27
clone_size: many
cdr3_aa: CASRYLGPMYQETQYF
cdr3_nt: TGTGCCAGCAGATACCTAGGCCCTATGTATCAAGAGACCCAGTACTTC

j_call: TRBJ1-1
d_call: NA
v_call: TRBV27
clone_size: few
cdr3_aa: CASSKPGLGSTEAFF
cdr3_nt: TGTGCCAGCAGTAAACCGGGGCTAGGAAGTACTGAAGCTTTCTTT

j_call: TRBJ2-7
d_call: NA
v_call: TRBV14
clone_size: few
cdr3_aa: CASSQDVYPNDEQYF
cdr3_nt: TGTGCCAGCAGCCAAGACGTTTACCCGAACGACGAGCAGTACTTC

j_call: TRBJ2-7
d_call: TRBD2
v_call: TRBV10-3
clone_size: many
cdr3_aa: CAIKAGDGPYEQYF
cdr3_nt: TGTGCCATCAAGGCGGGAGATGGCCCCTACGAGCAGTACTTC

j_call: TRBJ2-1
d_call: NA
v_call: TRBV12-3/TRBV12-4
clone_size: many
cdr3_aa: CASSLVRGITYNEQFF
cdr3_nt: TGTGCCAGCAGTTTAGTAAGGGGAATCACCTACAATGAGCAGTTCTTC

j_call: TRBJ1-1
d_call: NA
v_call: TRBV12-3/TRBV12-4
clone_size: NA
cdr3_aa: CASSFGGDEAFF
cdr3_nt: TGTGCCAGCAGTTTTGGAGGCGATGAAGCTTTCTTT

j_call: TRBJ2-5
d_call: NA
v_call: TRBV5-8
clone_size: NA
cdr3_aa: CASSRTGETQYF
cdr3_nt: TGTGCCAGCAGCCGGACGGGGGAGACCCAGTACTTC

j_call: TRBJ2-2
d_call: NA
v_call: TRBV3-1
clone_size: few
cdr3_aa: CASSGSKPDLNTGELFF
cdr3_nt: TGTGCCAGCAGCGGAAGTAAACCGGACTTGAACACCGGGGAGCTGTTTTTT

j_call: TRBJ2-3
d_call: TRBD1
v_call: TRBV7-2
clone_size: few
cdr3_aa: CASRQRTGGLFGDTQYF
cdr3_nt: TGTGCCAGCAGACAGAGGACAGGGGGGCTCTTCGGAGATACGCAGTATTTT

j_call: TRBJ1-1
d_call: NA
v_call: TRBV5-6
clone_size: many
cdr3_aa: CASSFGPMNTEAFF
cdr3_nt: TGTGCCAGCAGCTTTGGACCGATGAACACTGAAGCTTTCTTT

j_call: TRBJ1-1
d_call: NA
v_call: TRBV18
clone_size: NA
cdr3_aa: CASSPPGVTLTEAFF
cdr3_nt: TGTGCCAGCTCACCACCGGGAGTCACTCTGACTGAAGCTTTCTTT

j_call: TRBJ2-1
d_call: TRBD2
v_call: TRBV29-1
clone_size: NA
cdr3_aa: CSVLLAEENNEQFF
cdr3_nt: TGCAGCGTTCTACTAGCGGAAGAGAACAATGAGCAGTTCTTC

j_call: TRBJ2-3
d_call: TRBD2
v_call: TRBV7-2
clone_size: NA
cdr3_aa: CASNPARGGASDTQYF
cdr3_nt: TGTGCCAGCAACCCGGCTCGGGGGGGGGCCTCAGATACGCAGTATTTT

j_call: TRBJ1-1
d_call: TRBD1
v_call: TRBV14
clone_size: NA
cdr3_aa: CASSQPRGTGAEAFF
cdr3_nt: TGTGCCAGCAGCCAACCCAGGGGGACCGGGGCTGAAGCTTTCTTT

j_call: TRBJ2-1
d_call: NA
v_call: TRBV7-9
clone_size: NA
cdr3_aa: CASSPIRTEIYNEQFF
cdr3_nt: TGTGCCAGCAGCCCTATCAGGACAGAGATATACAATGAGCAGTTCTTC

j_call: TRBJ1-2
d_call: TRBD1
v_call: TRBV7-2
clone_size: NA
cdr3_aa: CASSLGQGETSNYGYTF
cdr3_nt: TGTGCCAGCAGCCTAGGACAGGGAGAGACGTCTAACTATGGCTACACCTTC

j_call: TRBJ1-5
d_call: NA
v_call: TRBV5-6
clone_size: NA
cdr3_aa: CASSLGGSNKPQHF
cdr3_nt: TGTGCCAGCAGCTTGGGCGGAAGCAATAAGCCCCAGCATTTT

j_call: TRBJ1-2
d_call: NA
v_call: TRBV20-1
clone_size: many
cdr3_aa: CSAPDLSYGYTF
cdr3_nt: TGCAGTGCCCCCGACTTATCCTATGGCTACACCTTC

j_call: TRBJ2-1
d_call: TRBD2
v_call: TRBV10-3
clone_size: NA
cdr3_aa: CAIGTTYEQFF
cdr3_nt: TGTGCCATCGGGACTACCTATGAGCAGTTCTTC

j_call: TRBJ2-1
d_call: TRBD1
v_call: TRBV6-1
clone_size: NA
cdr3_aa: CASTTGNEQFF
cdr3_nt: TGTGCCAGTACGACAGGGAATGAGCAGTTCTTC

j_call: TRBJ2-1
d_call: TRBD2
v_call: TRBV4-2
clone_size: NA
cdr3_aa: CASSQGLAGVENEQFF
cdr3_nt: TGTGCCAGCAGCCAGGGACTAGCGGGAGTGGAAAATGAGCAGTTCTTC

j_call: TRBJ2-5
d_call: TRBD2
v_call: TRBV3-1
clone_size: NA
cdr3_aa: CASSQEGPAGGRETQYF
cdr3_nt: TGTGCCAGCAGCCAAGAAGGCCCGGCGGGGGGGCGGGAGACCCAGTACTTC

j_call: TRBJ2-7
d_call: TRBD2
v_call: TRBV20-1
clone_size: NA
cdr3_aa: CSASAPILAGGEYEQYF
cdr3_nt: TGCAGTGCTAGTGCTCCTATACTAGCGGGAGGGGAGTACGAGCAGTACTTC

j_call: TRBJ2-1
d_call: TRBD1
v_call: TRBV3-1
clone_size: few
cdr3_aa: CASSQAQGSHEQFF
cdr3_nt: TGTGCCAGCAGCCAAGCACAGGGGAGCCATGAGCAGTTCTTC

j_call: TRBJ2-5
d_call: TRBD2
v_call: TRBV4-2
clone_size: few
cdr3_aa: CASSRGTSGRAEETQYF
cdr3_nt: TGTGCCAGCAGCCGCGGGACTAGCGGGAGGGCGGAAGAGACCCAGTACTTC

j_call: TRBJ1-1
d_call: NA
v_call: TRBV4-1
clone_size: NA
cdr3_aa: CASSQGQFSTEAFF
cdr3_nt: TGCGCCAGCAGCCAAGGACAATTCAGCACTGAAGCTTTCTTT

j_call: TRBJ1-1
d_call: NA
v_call: TRBV3-1
clone_size: NA
cdr3_aa: CASSRIQGMNTEAFF
cdr3_nt: TGTGCCAGCAGCCGCATCCAGGGGATGAACACTGAAGCTTTCTTT

j_call: TRBJ1-4
d_call: NA
v_call: TRBV4-3
clone_size: NA
cdr3_aa: CASSQDLTVPNEKLFF
cdr3_nt: TGCGCCAGCAGCCAAGATCTGACAGTGCCTAATGAAAAACTGTTTTTT

j_call: TRBJ2-5
d_call: TRBD1
v_call: TRBV7-9
clone_size: NA
cdr3_aa: CASSRQGQETLYF
cdr3_nt: TGTGCCAGCAGCAGACAGGGCCAAGAGACCCTGTACTTC

j_call: TRBJ2-3
d_call: TRBD2
v_call: TRBV7-2
clone_size: NA
cdr3_aa: CASSLAASGSVTDTQYF
cdr3_nt: TGTGCCAGCAGCTTAGCGGCTAGCGGGAGCGTAACAGATACGCAGTATTTT

j_call: TRBJ2-3
d_call: NA
v_call: TRBV2
clone_size: few
cdr3_aa: CASSETADTQYF
cdr3_nt: TGTGCCAGCAGTGAGACAGCAGATACGCAGTATTTT

j_call: TRBJ1-5
d_call: NA
v_call: TRBV6-2/TRBV6-3
clone_size: NA
cdr3_aa: CASGIPRDPDQPQHF
cdr3_nt: TGTGCCAGCGGCATCCCCCGGGACCCAGATCAGCCCCAGCATTTT

j_call: TRBJ1-6
d_call: TRBD1
v_call: TRBV6-5
clone_size: few
cdr3_aa: CASNPDRANYNSPLHF
cdr3_nt: TGTGCCAGCAACCCCGACAGGGCCAACTATAATTCACCCCTCCACTTT

j_call: TRBJ2-3
d_call: NA
v_call: TRBV25-1
clone_size: many
cdr3_aa: CASSIPFVGTQYF
cdr3_nt: TGTGCCAGCAGTATCCCCTTCGTGGGTACGCAGTATTTT

j_call: TRBJ1-1
d_call: TRBD1
v_call: TRBV10-3
clone_size: few
cdr3_aa: CAIRGTGEAFF
cdr3_nt: TGTGCCATCAGAGGGACAGGGGAAGCTTTCTTT

j_call: TRBJ2-3
d_call: TRBD2
v_call: TRBV20-1
clone_size: many
cdr3_aa: CSAIPAGGRDTQYF
cdr3_nt: TGCAGTGCTATCCCAGCGGGGGGACGAGATACGCAGTATTTT

j_call: TRBJ1-1
d_call: NA
v_call: TRBV4-2
clone_size: few
cdr3_aa: CASSHLKTGKEAFF
cdr3_nt: TGTGCCAGCAGCCATCTCAAAACAGGGAAGGAAGCTTTCTTT

j_call: TRBJ2-3
d_call: TRBD1
v_call: TRBV7-3
clone_size: NA
cdr3_aa: CASSPRTGVDTQYF
cdr3_nt: TGTGCCAGCAGCCCCCGGACAGGGGTAGATACGCAGTATTTT

j_call: TRBJ1-4
d_call: NA
v_call: TRBV12-3/TRBV12-4
clone_size: few
cdr3_aa: CASSSGGPTNEKLFF
cdr3_nt: TGTGCCAGCAGTTCTGGGGGCCCAACTAATGAAAAACTGTTTTTT

j_call: TRBJ2-3
d_call: NA
v_call: TRBV27
clone_size: NA
cdr3_aa: CASSLSTRADTQYF
cdr3_nt: TGTGCCAGCAGTTTATCGACAAGGGCAGATACGCAGTATTTT

j_call: TRBJ2-3
d_call: NA
v_call: TRBV2
clone_size: NA
cdr3_aa: CASSFQLSGSGTDTQYF
cdr3_nt: TGTGCCAGCAGCTTCCAATTAAGCGGCAGTGGGACAGATACGCAGTATTTT

j_call: TRBJ2-1
d_call: NA
v_call: TRBV6-6
clone_size: NA
cdr3_aa: CASSPLVNEQFF
cdr3_nt: TGTGCCAGCAGCCCACTAGTCAACGAGCAGTTCTTC

j_call: TRBJ1-5
d_call: NA
v_call: TRBV5-5
clone_size: NA
cdr3_aa: CASSLDSYSNQPQHF
cdr3_nt: TGTGCCAGCAGCCTGGACAGTTATAGCAATCAGCCCCAGCATTTT

j_call: TRBJ2-3
d_call: TRBD1
v_call: TRBV3-1
clone_size: few
cdr3_aa: CASSPGQGIYTQYF
cdr3_nt: TGTGCCAGCAGCCCGGGACAGGGTATCTATACGCAGTATTTT

j_call: TRBJ1-1
d_call: NA
v_call: TRBV27
clone_size: NA
cdr3_aa: CASSRGARGTEAFF
cdr3_nt: TGTGCCAGCAGTCGGGGGGCGCGCGGCACTGAAGCTTTCTTT